This TCR beta chain was recorded in a study of cytomegalovirus exposure and HLA in healthy donors. Findings of the study overall: Presence/absence analyses took donor sequencing depth as roughly uniform. According to the study, 150 to 200 TCR beta chains were cytomegalovirus-associated. Common viral pathogens seemed to be connected with several of the most significant clusters, according to a later analysis.

The CDR3 is 10 residues long. Germline V gene data show CDR1 as MDHEN and CDR2 as SYDVKM. V lost 6 bases and J lost 7, with 5 bases in between. The study ran its PCR with 60 Vbeta and 13 Jbeta primers. Clones were sequenced by immunoSEQ multiplex PCR, and TCRdb holds only the in-frame ones, with some missing. In the table there are tens of thousands of clones, roughly 80% of which are singletons. With respect to this clone: Its matching antigen is unknown.

The rearrangement links TRBV28 to TRBJ2-3; D unclear. Input material: PBMCs. This receptor was taken from a girl aged 2 to 9 in good health and CMV-seropositive. This CDR3 is CASRSNTQYF. The CDR3 DNA reads as TGTGCCAGCAGATCAAATACGCAGTATTTT.